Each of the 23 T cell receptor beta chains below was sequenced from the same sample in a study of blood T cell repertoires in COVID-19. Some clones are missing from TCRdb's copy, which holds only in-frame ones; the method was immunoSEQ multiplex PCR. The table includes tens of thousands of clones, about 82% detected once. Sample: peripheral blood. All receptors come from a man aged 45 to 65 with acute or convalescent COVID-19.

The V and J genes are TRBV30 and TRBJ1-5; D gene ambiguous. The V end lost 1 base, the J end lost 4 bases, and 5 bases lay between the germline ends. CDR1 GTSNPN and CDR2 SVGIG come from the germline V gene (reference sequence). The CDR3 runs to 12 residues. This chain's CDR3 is CAWSGANQPQHF. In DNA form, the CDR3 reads TGTGCCTGGAGTGGGGCAAATCAGCCCCAGCATTTT.

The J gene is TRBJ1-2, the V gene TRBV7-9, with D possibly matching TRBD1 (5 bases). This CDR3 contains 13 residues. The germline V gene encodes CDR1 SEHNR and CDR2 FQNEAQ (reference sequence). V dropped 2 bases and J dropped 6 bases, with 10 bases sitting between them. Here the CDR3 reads CASSLRGGDGYTF. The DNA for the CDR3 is TGTGCCAGCAGCTTAAGGGGCGGGGATGGCTACACCTTC.

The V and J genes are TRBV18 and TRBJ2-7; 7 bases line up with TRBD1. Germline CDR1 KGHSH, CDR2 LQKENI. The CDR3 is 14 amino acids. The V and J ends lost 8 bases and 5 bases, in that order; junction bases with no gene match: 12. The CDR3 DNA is TGTGCCAGCGGGCGGGCTCTCAGGGGGAACGAGCAGTACTTC. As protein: CASGRALRGNEQYF.

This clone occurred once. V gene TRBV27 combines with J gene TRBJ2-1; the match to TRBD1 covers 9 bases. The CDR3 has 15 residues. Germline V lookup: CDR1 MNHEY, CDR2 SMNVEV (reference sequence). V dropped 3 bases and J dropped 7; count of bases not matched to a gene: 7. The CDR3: CASSFQPTGGNEQFF. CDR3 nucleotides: TGTGCCAGCAGTTTCCAACCGACAGGGGGTAATGAGCAGTTCTTC.

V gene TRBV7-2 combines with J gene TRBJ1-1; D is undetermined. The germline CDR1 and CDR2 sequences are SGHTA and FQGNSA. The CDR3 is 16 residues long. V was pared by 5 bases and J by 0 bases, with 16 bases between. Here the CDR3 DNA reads TGTGCCAGCAGCACCACAGCTGCCGTTCTGAACACTGAAGCTTTCTTT. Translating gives CASSTTAAVLNTEAFF.

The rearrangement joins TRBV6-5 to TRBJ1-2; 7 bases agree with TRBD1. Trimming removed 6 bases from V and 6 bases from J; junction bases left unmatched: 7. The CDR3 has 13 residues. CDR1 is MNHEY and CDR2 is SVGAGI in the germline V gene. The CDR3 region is CASRRQGGDGYTF. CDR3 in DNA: TGTGCCAGCAGGCGACAGGGTGGGGATGGCTACACCTTC.

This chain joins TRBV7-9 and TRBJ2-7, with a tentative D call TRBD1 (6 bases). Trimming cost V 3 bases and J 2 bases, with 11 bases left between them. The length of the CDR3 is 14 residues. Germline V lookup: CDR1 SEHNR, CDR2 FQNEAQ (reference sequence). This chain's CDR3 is CASSFGQPTYEQYF. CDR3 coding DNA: TGTGCCAGCAGCTTCGGACAGCCGACCTACGAGCAGTACTTC.

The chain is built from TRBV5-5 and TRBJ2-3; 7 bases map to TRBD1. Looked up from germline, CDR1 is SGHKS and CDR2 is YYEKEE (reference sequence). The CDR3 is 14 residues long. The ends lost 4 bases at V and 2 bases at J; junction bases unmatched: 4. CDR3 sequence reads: CASSTGQLTDTQYF. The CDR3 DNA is TGTGCCAGCAGCACGGGACAGCTCACAGATACGCAGTATTTT.

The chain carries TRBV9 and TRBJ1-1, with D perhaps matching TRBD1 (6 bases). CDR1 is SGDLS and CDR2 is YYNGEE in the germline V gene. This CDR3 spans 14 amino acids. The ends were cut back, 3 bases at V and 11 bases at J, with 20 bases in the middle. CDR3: CASSEGQSGEWAFF. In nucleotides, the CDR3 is TGTGCCAGCAGCGAGGGTCAATCAGGGGAATGGGCTTTCTTT.

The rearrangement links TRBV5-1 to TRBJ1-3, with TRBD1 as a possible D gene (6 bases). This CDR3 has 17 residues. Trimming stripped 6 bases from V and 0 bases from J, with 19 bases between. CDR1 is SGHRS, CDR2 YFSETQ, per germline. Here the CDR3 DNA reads TGCGCCAGCAAAAATGATCCGGGACACCTCTCTGGAAACACCATATATTTT. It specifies CASKNDPGHLSGNTIYF.

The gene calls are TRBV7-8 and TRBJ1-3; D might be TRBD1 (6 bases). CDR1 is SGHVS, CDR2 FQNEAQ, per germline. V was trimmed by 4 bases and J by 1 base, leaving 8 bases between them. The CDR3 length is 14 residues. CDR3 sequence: CASSSTGSGNTIYF. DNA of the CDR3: TGTGCCAGCAGCTCTACAGGGTCTGGAAACACCATATATTTT.

The chain's CDR3 is CASKFRAGEADTQYF. For the CDR3, the DNA is TGTGCCAGCAAATTTAGAGCGGGAGAGGCAGATACGCAGTATTTT. V gene TRBV2 combines with J gene TRBJ2-3; TRBD2 agrees at 8 bases. The CDR3 spans 15 residues. The V and J ends lost 7 bases and 4 bases, in that order; junction bases with no gene match: 10. Germline V lookup: CDR1 SNHLY, CDR2 FYNNEI.

In DNA, the CDR3 is TGTGCCAGCAGCCTTTCCGGGACAGGGGGAACTGAAGCTTTCTTT. Protein product: CASSLSGTGGTEAFF. This rearrangement joins TRBV7-3 to TRBJ1-1; 11 positions match TRBD1. Germline V gives CDR1 SGHTA, CDR2 FQGTGA. J was trimmed by 5 bases and V by 5 bases; bases with no gene match: 7. The CDR3 length is 15 residues.

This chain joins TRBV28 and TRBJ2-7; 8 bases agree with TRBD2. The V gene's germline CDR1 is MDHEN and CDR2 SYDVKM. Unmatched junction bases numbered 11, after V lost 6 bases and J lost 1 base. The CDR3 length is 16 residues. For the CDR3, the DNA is TGTGCCAGCAGCCCCCCGCCGGGAGGGGGTTCCTACGAGCAGTACTTC. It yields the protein CASSPPPGGGSYEQYF.

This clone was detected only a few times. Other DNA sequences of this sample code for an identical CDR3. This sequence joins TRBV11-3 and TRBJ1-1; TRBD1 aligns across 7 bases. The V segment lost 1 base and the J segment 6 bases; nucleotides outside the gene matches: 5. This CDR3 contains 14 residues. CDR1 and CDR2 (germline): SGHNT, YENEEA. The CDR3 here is CASSLGDRVAEAFF. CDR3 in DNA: TGTGCCAGCAGCTTAGGCGACAGGGTGGCTGAAGCTTTCTTT.

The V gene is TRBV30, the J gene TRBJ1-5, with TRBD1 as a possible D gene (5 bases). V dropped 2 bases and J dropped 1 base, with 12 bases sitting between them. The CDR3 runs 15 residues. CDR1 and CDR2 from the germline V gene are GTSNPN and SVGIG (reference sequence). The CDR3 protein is CAWSRGKGSNQPQHF. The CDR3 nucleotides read TGTGCCTGGAGTCGGGGGAAGGGAAGCAATCAGCCCCAGCATTTT. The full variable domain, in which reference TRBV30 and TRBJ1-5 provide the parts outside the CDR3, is SQTIHQWPATLVQPVGSPLSLECTVEGTSNPNLYWYRQAAGRGLQLLFYSVGIGQISSEVPQNLSASRPQDRQFILSSKKLLLSDSGFYLCAWSRGKGSNQPQHFGDGTRLSIL.

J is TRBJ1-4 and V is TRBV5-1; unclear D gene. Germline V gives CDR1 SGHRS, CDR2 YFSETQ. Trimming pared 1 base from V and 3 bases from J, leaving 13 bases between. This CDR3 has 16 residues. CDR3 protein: CASSLTLAGSNEKLFF. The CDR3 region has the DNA TGCGCCAGCAGCTTGACATTGGCGGGGTCTAATGAAAAACTGTTTTTT.

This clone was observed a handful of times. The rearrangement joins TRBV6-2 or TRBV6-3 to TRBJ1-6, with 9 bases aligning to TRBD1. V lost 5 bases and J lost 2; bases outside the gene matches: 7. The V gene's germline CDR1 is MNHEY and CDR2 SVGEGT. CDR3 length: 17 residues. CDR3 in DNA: TGTGCCAGCAGTCCCTACGGGACAGGGACCTATAATTCACCCCTCCACTTT. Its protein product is CASSPYGTGTYNSPLHF.

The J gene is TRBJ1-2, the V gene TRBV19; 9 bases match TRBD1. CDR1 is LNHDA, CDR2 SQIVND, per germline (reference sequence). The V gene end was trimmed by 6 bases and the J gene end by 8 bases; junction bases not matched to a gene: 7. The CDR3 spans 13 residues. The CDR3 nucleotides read TGTGCCAGTAGCACCGGGACAGGGTTCGGCTACACCTTC. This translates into CASSTGTGFGYTF.

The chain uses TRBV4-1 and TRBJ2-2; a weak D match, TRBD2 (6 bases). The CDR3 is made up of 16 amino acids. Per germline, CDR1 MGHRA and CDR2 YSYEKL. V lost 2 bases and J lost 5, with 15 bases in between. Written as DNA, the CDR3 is TGCGCCAGCAGCCAATGGGCTAGCGAGCCGACCGGGGAGCTGTTTTTT. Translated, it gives CASSQWASEPTGELFF.

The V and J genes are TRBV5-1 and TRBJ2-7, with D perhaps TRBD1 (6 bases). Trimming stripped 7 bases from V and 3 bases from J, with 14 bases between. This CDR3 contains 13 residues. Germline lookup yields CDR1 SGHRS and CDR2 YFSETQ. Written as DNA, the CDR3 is TGCGCCAGCGGGGGCGGAGGACGCTACGAGCAGTACTTC. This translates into CASGGGGRYEQYF.

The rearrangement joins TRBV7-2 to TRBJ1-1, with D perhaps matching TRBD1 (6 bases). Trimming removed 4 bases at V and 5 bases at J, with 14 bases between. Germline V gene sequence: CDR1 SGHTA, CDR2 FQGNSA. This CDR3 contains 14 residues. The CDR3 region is CASSWIQGGTEAFF. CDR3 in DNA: TGTGCCAGCAGCTGGATACAGGGAGGGACTGAAGCTTTCTTT.

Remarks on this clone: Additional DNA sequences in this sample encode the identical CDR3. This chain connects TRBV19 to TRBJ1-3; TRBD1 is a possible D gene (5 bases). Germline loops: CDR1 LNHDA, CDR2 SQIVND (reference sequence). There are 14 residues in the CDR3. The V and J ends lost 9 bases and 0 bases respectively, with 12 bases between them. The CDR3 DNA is TGTGCCAGCCGGACGGGGGGCTCTGGAAACACCATATATTTT. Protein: CASRTGGSGNTIYF.